These 11 T cell receptor beta chains came from one sample sequenced in a study of blood T cell repertoires in COVID-19. TCRdb's table, derived via immunoSEQ multiplex PCR, lists solely in-frame clones and lacks some. The sample has 250,000 or so clones, roughly 84% seen once. The specimen was peripheral blood. The receptors here all came from a man aged 60 to 69 with acute or convalescent COVID-19.

The chain couples TRBV19 to TRBJ2-3, with D possibly matching TRBD2 (5 bases). The CDR3 extends over 13 amino acids. V shed 6 bases and J shed 2 bases, with 9 bases lying between them. Germline loops: CDR1 LNHDA, CDR2 SQIVND (reference sequence). The CDR3 loop reads CASRERTTDTQYF. The DNA for the CDR3 is TGTGCCAGTAGAGAGCGGACCACAGATACGCAGTATTTT. Combining the CDR3 with reference TRBV19 and TRBJ2-3 gives the whole variable domain DGGITQSPKYLFRKEGQNVTLSCEQNLNHDAMYWYRQDPGQGLRLIYYSQIVNDFQKGDIAEGYSVSREKKESFPLTVTSAQKNPTAFYLCASRERTTDTQYFGPGTRLTVL.

CDR3: CASSPDGQRNTEAFF. CDR3 sequence (DNA): TGTGCCAGCAGTCCGGACGGACAGCGGAACACTGAAGCTTTCTTT. The chain uses TRBV6-5 and TRBJ1-1, with D perhaps TRBD1 (6 bases). The germline V gene encodes CDR1 MNHEY and CDR2 SVGAGI. Trimming left V 5 bases short and J 1 base short, with 14 bases between. The CDR3 totals 15 residues.

V is TRBV19 and J is TRBJ1-3; D is uncertain. V lost 1 base and J lost 0, with 7 bases in between. This CDR3 has 15 residues. Germline CDR1 is LNHDA and CDR2 is SQIVND (reference sequence). CDR3 region: CASSIGGVSGNTIYF. CDR3 nucleotides: TGTGCCAGTAGTATAGGGGGAGTCTCTGGAAACACCATATATTTT.

As regards this clone: One junction end does not reproduce the germline sequence, and a read error may be involved. This chain uses TRBV5-1 with TRBJ1-2, with D hard to call. CDR3 length: 14 residues. From germline, CDR1 is SGHRS and CDR2 YFSETQ. The CDR3 nucleotides are TGCGCCAGCAACTTGAACCGACGGGGCTATGGCTACACCTTC. Amino acid sequence: CASNLNRRGYGYTF.

The J gene is TRBJ1-2, the V gene TRBV19, with D possibly matching TRBD1 (5 bases). The V and J ends lost 0 bases and 8 bases respectively, with 10 bases between them. This CDR3 has 13 amino acids. CDR1 is LNHDA, CDR2 SQIVND, per germline (reference sequence). In DNA form, the CDR3 reads TGTGCCAGTAGTATAGAGGAGGGGTTCGGCTACACCTTC. Translation gives CASSIEEGFGYTF.

V and J are TRBV13 and TRBJ2-3, with 9 bases that match TRBD2. The CDR3 is 20 amino acids. Germline loops: CDR1 PRHDT, CDR2 FYEKMQ (reference sequence). Losses at the gene ends were 4 bases for V and 9 bases for J; bases not matched to a gene: 26. The CDR3: CASSSIRASGVKKWVVTQYF. CDR3 in DNA: TGTGCCAGCAGCTCCATCAGGGCTAGCGGGGTCAAGAAGTGGGTGGTGACGCAGTATTTT.

The rearrangement uses TRBV27 and TRBJ2-7; the D gene is possibly TRBD1 (6 bases). Trimming cost V 2 bases and J 0 bases, with 17 bases left between them. Germline V gives CDR1 MNHEY, CDR2 SMNVEV (reference sequence). This CDR3 has 17 residues. The CDR3 DNA reads TGTGCCAGCAGTTTACCAGTACAGGGCTCGAGCTCCTACGAGCAGTACTTC. It translates to CASSLPVQGSSSYEQYF.

The rearrangement links TRBV5-4 to TRBJ1-2, with 7 positions matching TRBD1. The CDR3 runs to 13 residues. With 2 bases clipped from V and 8 bases from J, the junction kept 6 bases outside the gene matches. Germline CDR1 SGHNT, CDR2 YYREEE (reference sequence). As DNA, the CDR3 is TGTGCCAGCAGCTTTACAGGGGTGGTGGGCTACACCTTC. This sequence encodes CASSFTGVVGYTF. The full variable domain, completed using reference TRBV5-4 and TRBJ1-2, is ETGVTQSPTHLIKTRGQQVTLRCSSQSGHNTVSWYQQALGQGPQFIFQYYREEENGRGNFPPRFSGLQFPNYSSELNVNALELDDSALYLCASSFTGVVGYTFGSGTRLTVV.

V and J are TRBV7-9 and TRBJ1-1, with 9 bases lining up with TRBD1. V gave up 4 bases and J gave up 11 bases; unmatched junction bases: 11. Germline CDR1 and CDR2: SEHNR and FQNEAQ (reference sequence). CDR3 length: 14 amino acids. The CDR3 spells CASSSRTGARGAFF. CDR3 in DNA: TGTGCCAGCAGCTCCCGGACAGGGGCTCGTGGGGCTTTCTTT.

V usage is TRBV5-1 and J usage is TRBJ2-1; 11 bases line up with TRBD2. The J segment lost 6 bases and the V segment lost 4 bases, leaving 9 bases of the junction unmatched. The germline gives CDR1 SGHRS, CDR2 YFSETQ. The CDR3 has 16 amino acids. The CDR3 nucleotides are TGCGCCAGCAGCCGATTGACTAGCGGGACCTCCAATGAGCAGTTCTTC. Its translation: CASSRLTSGTSNEQFF. Looking up the rest from reference TRBV5-1 and TRBJ2-1 gives the full variable domain: KAGVTQTPRYLIKTRGQQVTLSCSPISGHRSVSWYQQTPGQGLQFLFEYFSETQRNKGNFPGRFSGRQFSNSRSEMNVSTLELGDSALYLCASSRLTSGTSNEQFFGPGTRLTVL.

The rearrangement links TRBV29-1 to TRBJ2-1; possible D gene TRBD2, 6 bases. V was clipped by 4 bases and J by 5 bases, with 12 bases between them. CDR3 length: 13 amino acids. CDR1 and CDR2 (germline): SQVTM, ANQGSEA. DNA of the CDR3: TGCAGCGTTGGCAATAGCGGCAACAATGAGCAGTTCTTC. Translating gives CSVGNSGNNEQFF.